The 32 T cell receptor beta chains below come from one sample, sequenced in a study of OX40 agonist ivuxolimab in advanced cancers. The data were produced by immunoSEQ multiplex PCR, yet TCRdb's version contains in-frame clones alone and is incomplete. The profile covers approximately 74,000 clones, with about 80% appearing a single time and 2% to 2.5% taken by the ten largest. The source material was CD4+ or CD8+ T cells sorted from blood, sampled in a trial of the OX40 agonist ivuxolimab. These receptor sequences come from an adult with an advanced solid tumor such as melanoma, head and neck, liver or kidney cancer.

This rearrangement joins TRBV28 to TRBJ1-2; no clear D. V lost 3 bases and J lost 6, with 11 bases in between. Per germline, CDR1 MDHEN and CDR2 SYDVKM. This CDR3 is built from 13 residues. The CDR3 nucleotides are TGTGCCAGCAGTTTGGAGACATCCCATGGCTACACCTTC. Its translation is CASSLETSHGYTF.

As to this clone: Different DNA sequences within this sample yield the same CDR3. The chain employs TRBV5-1 and TRBJ1-3; D unresolved. Trimming removed 0 bases at V and 5 bases at J, with 9 bases between. Germline CDR1 is SGHRS and CDR2 is YFSETQ. The CDR3 has 14 residues. The CDR3 reads CASSLDKARNTIYF. The CDR3 region has the DNA TGCGCCAGCAGCTTGGACAAGGCTAGAAACACCATATATTTT.

This chain links TRBV6-5 with TRBJ2-7; 12 positions match TRBD1. After removal of 6 bases from V and 7 bases from J, the junction contained 10 bases not matched to a gene. This CDR3 is 15 amino acids long. CDR1 and CDR2 from the germline V gene are MNHEY and SVGAGI. For the CDR3, the DNA is TGTGCCAGCAGATCCGGGACAGGGGGCGCGGGGGAGCAGTACTTC. Its protein is CASRSGTGGAGEQYF.

A single count supports this clone. V gene TRBV2 combines with J gene TRBJ2-2; D not resolved. Trimming took off 8 bases at V and 0 bases at J, with 7 bases between the two ends. The CDR3 spans 13 residues. The germline gives CDR1 SNHLY, CDR2 FYNNEI. The CDR3 DNA reads TGTGCCAGCTCACCTTCGAACACCGGGGAGCTGTTTTTT. This gives the protein CASSPSNTGELFF. The complete variable domain, with remaining parts taken from reference TRBV2 and TRBJ2-2, reads EPEVTQTPSHQVTQMGQEVILRCVPISNHLYFYWYRQILGQKVEFLVSFYNNEISEKSEIFDDQFSVERPDGSNFTLKIRSTKLEDSAMYFCASSPSNTGELFFGEGSRLTVL.

This sequence joins TRBV19 and TRBJ2-6, with 7 positions matching TRBD2. Germline loops: CDR1 LNHDA, CDR2 SQIVND (reference sequence). The CDR3 contains 18 residues. J was trimmed by 1 base and V by 5 bases; bases with no gene match: 11. CDR3 coding DNA: TGTGCCAGTAGTCCCTGGGCAGCGGGGCCTTCTGGGGCCAACGTCCTGACTTTC. Amino acids: CASSPWAAGPSGANVLTF.

The chain is built from TRBV6-5 and TRBJ1-2; the D gene is possibly TRBD1 (5 bases). V was cut by 10 bases and J by 4 bases, with 16 bases left in between. Germline V CDR1 and CDR2: MNHEY, SVGAGI. This CDR3 has 13 residues. The DNA of the CDR3 is TGTGCCACTCGGGCCGGGGCCTCCTATGGCTACACCTTC. Translation: CATRAGASYGYTF.

The V gene is TRBV7-2, the J gene TRBJ2-5; TRBD2 aligns across 10 bases. The CDR3 totals 15 residues. In germline, CDR1 is SGHTA, CDR2 FQGNSA. The J segment lost 5 bases and the V segment lost 5 bases, leaving 8 bases of the junction unmatched. The CDR3 loop is CASSPRAGGMETQYF. As DNA, the CDR3 is TGTGCCAGCAGCCCCAGAGCGGGAGGGATGGAGACCCAGTACTTC. Combining the CDR3 with reference TRBV7-2 and TRBJ2-5 gives the whole variable domain GAGVSQSPSNKVTEKGKDVELRCDPISGHTALYWYRQSLGQGLEFLIYFQGNSAPDKSGLPSDRFSAERTGGSVSTLTIQRTQQEDSAVYLCASSPRAGGMETQYFGPGTRLLVL.

This clone was seen once. The V call is TRBV4-1, the J call TRBJ2-3; D is perhaps TRBD1 (6 bases). V was cut by 3 bases and J by 0 bases, with 10 bases left in between. Germline V gene lookup returns CDR1 MGHRA and CDR2 YSYEKL. The CDR3 length is 15 residues. The CDR3 is CASSHPDRSTDTQYF. The CDR3 coding sequence is TGCGCCAGCAGCCACCCCGACAGGAGCACAGATACGCAGTATTTT.

The chain joins TRBV28 to TRBJ2-1; 7 nucleotides agree with TRBD2. The germline CDR1 and CDR2 sequences are MDHEN and SYDVKM. V lost 6 bases, J lost 6 bases, and 11 bases stayed unmatched. This CDR3 has 15 residues. CDR3: CASRRRLAGPNEQFF. DNA of the CDR3: TGTGCCAGCAGGCGTAGACTAGCTGGCCCCAATGAGCAGTTCTTC.

The rearrangement uses TRBV5-1 and TRBJ2-1; 11 nucleotides line up with TRBD1. Looked up from germline, CDR1 is SGHRS and CDR2 is YFSETQ. V lost 1 base, J lost 7 bases, and 16 bases stayed unmatched. The CDR3 has 19 residues. The CDR3 nucleotides read TGCGCCAGCAGCTTGAGGACAGGGGGCGCTGGACAAGCCTTTAATGAGCAGTTCTTC. It translates to CASSLRTGGAGQAFNEQFF.

The chain links TRBV5-4 to TRBJ1-1; weak D call: TRBD1 (6 bases). The CDR3 spans 15 residues. Trimming took 2 bases from V and 5 from J, leaving 16 bases between them. In germline, CDR1 is SGHNT, CDR2 YYREEE (reference sequence). The CDR3 region is CASSFGGAGSTEAFF. The CDR3 DNA follows: TGTGCCAGCAGCTTCGGGGGGGCAGGGTCTACTGAAGCTTTCTTT. Full variable domain (remainder filled in from reference TRBV5-4 and TRBJ1-1): ETGVTQSPTHLIKTRGQQVTLRCSSQSGHNTVSWYQQALGQGPQFIFQYYREEENGRGNFPPRFSGLQFPNYSSELNVNALELDDSALYLCASSFGGAGSTEAFFGQGTRLTVV.

The chain is built from TRBV7-9 and TRBJ2-5; the D gene is possibly TRBD2 (8 bases). This CDR3 has 17 amino acids. The germline V gene encodes CDR1 SEHNR and CDR2 FQNEAQ (reference sequence). V gave up 1 base and J gave up 5 bases, with 20 bases separating them. CDR3 sequence (DNA): TGTGCCAGCAGCTTAGGACAGGGCGTAGCGGGAAAGGAGACCCAGTACTTC. This gives the protein CASSLGQGVAGKETQYF.

V and J are TRBV18 and TRBJ2-7; possibly TRBD2 for D (6 bases). The germline gives CDR1 KGHSH, CDR2 LQKENI. This CDR3 contains 11 residues. Trimming left V 4 bases short and J 6 bases short, with 7 bases between. The CDR3 bases are TGTGCCAGCTCACTCGGGGGCGAGCAGTACTTC. Amino acids: CASSLGGEQYF.

The gene calls are TRBV20-1 and TRBJ2-7; D possibly uses TRBD1 or TRBD2 (5 bases each). Germline V gene data show CDR1 as DFQATT and CDR2 as SNEGSKA (reference sequence). Trimming took 5 bases from V and 5 from J, leaving 10 bases between them. The CDR3 totals 11 residues. This CDR3 reads CSAAGTHEQYF. The CDR3 DNA reads as TGCAGTGCTGCTGGGACGCACGAGCAGTACTTC.

This chain links TRBV2 with TRBJ2-1; 10 positions match TRBD2. Germline CDR1 and CDR2: SNHLY and FYNNEI. CDR3 size: 16 residues. J lost 4 bases, V lost 4 bases, and 7 bases had no gene match. The CDR3 loop reads CASSVAGGTSYNEQFF. Here the CDR3 DNA reads TGTGCCAGCAGTGTAGCGGGGGGCACCTCTTACAATGAGCAGTTCTTC.

V usage is TRBV28 and J usage is TRBJ1-1; D may be TRBD1 (5 bases). Between the trimmed V and J ends, which lost 4 bases and 4 bases, there was a span of 10 bases. Germline-derived CDR1 and CDR2 are MDHEN and SYDVKM. This CDR3 comprises 13 residues. DNA of the CDR3: TGTGCCAGCAGTTCGGAGGGGCGCACTGAAGCTTTCTTT. It is translated as CASSSEGRTEAFF.

This chain connects TRBV21-1 to TRBJ1-2; the table's TRBD1 call for D was not verified on the DNA. TRBV21-1 is flagged as a pseudogene. CDR3 length equals 14 residues. CDR3 in DNA: TGTGCCAGCAGCAAAGACGGGACAGGGGACGGCTACACCTTC. Translating gives CASSKDGTGDGYTF.

The chain recombines TRBV6-1 with TRBJ2-7, with TRBD1 identical over 8 bases. This CDR3 has 12 residues. The J segment lost 12 bases and the V segment lost 6 bases, leaving 10 bases of the junction unmatched. CDR1 is MNHNS, CDR2 SASEGT, per germline. Here the CDR3 reads CASRFTQGAGYF. In DNA, the CDR3 is TGTGCCAGCAGGTTCACCCAGGGGGCAGGGTACTTC.

This clone was seen a few times. The chain combines TRBV7-8 with TRBJ2-1; a weak D match, TRBD2 (5 bases). Trimming stripped 1 base from V and 14 bases from J, with 15 bases between. CDR1 is SGHVS, CDR2 FQNEAQ, per germline. The CDR3 has 13 residues. DNA of the CDR3: TGTGCCAGCAGCTTAGGCGCCCATGAGAGGGAGTTCTTC. This sequence encodes CASSLGAHEREFF.

The chain recombines TRBV7-9 with TRBJ2-7; the match to TRBD1 covers 10 bases. V shed 5 bases, J shed 3 bases, and the junction held 10 bases outside the gene matches. The CDR3 runs to 16 residues. Per the germline V gene, CDR1 is SEHNR and CDR2 is FQNEAQ (reference sequence). The chain's CDR3 is CASSPSVGTGDYEQYF. As DNA, the CDR3 is TGTGCCAGCAGCCCGTCGGTGGGGACAGGGGACTACGAGCAGTACTTC.

This chain connects TRBV9 to TRBJ2-3, with D possibly TRBD2 on 6 matching bases. Trimming left V 2 bases short and J 0 bases short, with 13 bases between. Germline V gives CDR1 SGDLS, CDR2 YYNGEE. The CDR3 totals 16 residues. The CDR3 spells CASSVRGGTSTDTQYF. CDR3 bases: TGTGCCAGCAGCGTCCGGGGTGGGACTAGCACAGATACGCAGTATTTT.

This chain joins TRBV2 and TRBJ2-7, with D hard to call. Germline CDR1 SNHLY, CDR2 FYNNEI. CDR3 length equals 11 residues. Trimming removed 7 bases at V and 5 bases at J, with 9 bases between. CDR3: CASIVRNEQYF. The CDR3 nucleotides read TGTGCCAGCATTGTAAGGAACGAGCAGTACTTC.

The chain couples TRBV12-5 to TRBJ1-3; D may be TRBD1 (6 bases). The germline V and J ends were trimmed by 1 base and 1 base, with 14 bases remaining between them. CDR1 and CDR2 from the germline V gene are LGHNT and FRNRAP. CDR3 size: 17 residues. The CDR3 loop reads CASGLGLGGGSGNTIYF. CDR3 in DNA: TGTGCTAGTGGTTTGGGACTAGGGGGGGGATCTGGAAACACCATATATTTT.

This clone has more than one count but fewer than ten. The chain couples TRBV7-9 to TRBJ2-6, with a possible D match to TRBD1 (5 bases). The CDR3 loop spans 16 amino acids. Trimming pared 5 bases from V and 4 bases from J, leaving 15 bases between. Germline V gene lookup returns CDR1 SEHNR and CDR2 FQNEAQ (reference sequence). Here the CDR3 reads CASSPARVEGANVLTF. The CDR3 DNA follows: TGTGCCAGCAGCCCCGCCAGGGTGGAAGGGGCCAACGTCCTGACTTTC.

V and J are TRBV5-1 and TRBJ2-7; possibly TRBD1 for D (5 bases). Germline CDR1 reads SGHRS; CDR2 reads YFSETQ. The CDR3 has 15 residues. V gave up 5 bases and J gave up 2 bases, with 17 bases separating them. The CDR3 nucleotides are TGCGCCAGCAGACTATCGGTAGACAGAGCCTACGAGCAGTACTTC. Translated, it gives CASRLSVDRAYEQYF.

The genes are TRBV19 and TRBJ2-1; 8 bases line up with TRBD1. Germline-derived CDR1 and CDR2 are LNHDA and SQIVND (reference sequence). The CDR3 sequence is 15 residues long. The trim removed 7 bases at V and 10 bases at J, leaving 15 bases unmatched. The CDR3 DNA is TGTGCCAGTACCTGGGGCCAGGGGGCCTTTAGAGAGCAGTTCTTC. Its protein is CASTWGQGAFREQFF.

The chain recombines TRBV5-8 with TRBJ1-3, with D tentatively TRBD1 (5 bases). V lost 1 base and J lost 3, with 11 bases in between. The CDR3 contains 15 residues. Germline values: CDR1 SGHTS, CDR2 YDEGEE. The CDR3 loop is CASSLQGRSGNTIYF. CDR3 DNA: TGTGCCAGCAGCTTGCAGGGTAGAAGTGGAAACACCATATATTTT.

In its sample, this clone was seen a few times. The chain is built from TRBV14 and TRBJ2-7, with 11 nucleotides matching TRBD2. CDR1 is SGHDN and CDR2 is FVKESK in the germline V gene. V shed 3 bases and J 2 bases; nucleotides not matched to a gene: 3. The CDR3 totals 15 residues. CDR3 residues: CASSQNSGGAYEQYF. CDR3 bases: TGTGCCAGCAGCCAGAATAGCGGGGGGGCCTACGAGCAGTACTTC.

The chain uses TRBV2 and TRBJ2-3; D is unclear. CDR3 size: 15 residues. Germline CDR1 and CDR2: SNHLY and FYNNEI. V was cut by 7 bases and J by 3 bases, with 17 bases left in between. The CDR3 nucleotides read TGTGCCAGCAACTCCCTTGCCCGGAAGACAGATACGCAGTATTTT. Translated: CASNSLARKTDTQYF.

The V call is TRBV7-3, the J call TRBJ2-3, with 8 bases lining up with TRBD1. With 8 bases clipped from V and 1 base from J, the junction kept 5 bases outside the gene matches. The CDR3 has 14 amino acids. Germline-derived CDR1 and CDR2 are SGHTA and FQGTGA. The CDR3: CASGGTGGTDTQYF. In DNA form, the CDR3 reads TGTGCCAGCGGGGGGACAGGAGGCACAGATACGCAGTATTTT.

The gene calls are TRBV5-1 and TRBJ2-7, with 8 bases fitting TRBD2. The CDR3 covers 17 residues. Germline CDR1 SGHRS, CDR2 YFSETQ. V dropped 0 bases and J dropped 6; count of bases not matched to a gene: 14. This chain's CDR3 is CASSLAARGGRPPEQYF. DNA of the CDR3: TGCGCCAGCAGCTTGGCCGCCAGGGGCGGGAGGCCCCCCGAGCAGTACTTC.

This rearrangement joins TRBV5-6 to TRBJ2-7; D not certain. The CDR3 is 13 residues long. Germline-derived CDR1 and CDR2 are SGHDT and YYEEEE. The germline V and J ends were trimmed by 3 bases and 3 bases, with 10 bases remaining between them. The CDR3 DNA sequence: TGTGCCAGCAGCTCACCACCGGTCTACGAGCAGTACTTC. Residues: CASSSPPVYEQYF.